The source of this T cell receptor beta chain is a study of post-analysis software for immune sequencing data. Overall study context: Included courses were relapsing-remitting and secondary progressive multiple sclerosis; progressive-relapsing multiple sclerosis was also included.

Of note for this clonotype: Its antigen is undetermined.

Unique molecular identifiers featured in each of the TCR beta cDNA libraries. The source material, about 0.85 to 11 million T cells, gave rise to 400,000 to 550,000 cDNA molecules. TCRdb re-called the PCR reads through MiXCR, storing one row per CDR3 protein. The profile shows about 820,000 distinct CDR3 sequences, roughly half of them singletons. Study outcomes and limitations: Included in a set of 5 or 6 TRBV segments more frequent in patients than controls were TRBV5-6, TRBV5-1 and TRBV20-1. Analysis by F measure revealed that same-batch samples clustered strongly together. Normalized Chao1 diversity in multiple sclerosis patients fell significantly below that of controls.

Germline CDR1 reads LGHDT; CDR2 reads YNNKEL (reference sequence). This CDR3 contains 12 residues. V lost 3 bases and J lost 5, with 5 bases in between. Sequenced: blood. The sequence was collected from a girl between 5 and 17 years old with multiple sclerosis. The J gene is TRBJ1-5, the V gene TRBV3-1; D remains ambiguous. CDR3 residues: CASSQTDQPQHF. CDR3 nucleotide sequence: TGTGCCAGCAGCCAGACGGATCAGCCCCAGCATTTT.